This entry lists 18 T cell receptor beta chains sequenced from one sample in a study of shared clonotypes between healthy human individuals. Produced via immunoSEQ multiplex PCR; TCRdb's table is partial and in-frame only. The data contain about 2.4 million clones, 93% of them singletons. What was sequenced was naive CD4+ T cells from PBMCs. The subset: CD45RA+ positively selected. The source is a man aged 18 to 29 in good health. Some clones in this sample may be carry-over from other donors' samples.

About this clone: At the DNA level, this CDR3 is encoded by other sequences in the same sample as well. V and J are TRBV7-3 and TRBJ2-5; D may be TRBD2 (5 bases). With 5 bases removed from V and 1 base from J, the gap between germline ends came to 8 bases. The germline gives CDR1 SGHTA, CDR2 FQGTGA. CDR3 length equals 13 residues. This chain's CDR3 is CASSLSGQETQYF. CDR3 nucleotides: TGTGCCAGCAGCCTCAGCGGCCAAGAGACCCAGTACTTC.

The V gene is TRBV5-1, the J gene TRBJ2-1, with 7 nucleotides matching TRBD1. The CDR3 spans 16 residues. Germline V gene sequence: CDR1 SGHRS, CDR2 YFSETQ. With V trimmed by 0 bases and J by 3 bases, 6 bases remained unmatched. CDR3 sequence (DNA): TGCGCCAGCAGCTTGGCGCAGGGACAGTACTACAATGAGCAGTTCTTC. Translated, it gives CASSLAQGQYYNEQFF.

This sequence joins TRBV4-2 and TRBJ2-3, with 7 bases aligning to TRBD2. V shed 2 bases, J shed 6 bases, and the junction held 14 bases outside the gene matches. The CDR3 loop spans 17 amino acids. Germline V gene data show CDR1 as LGHNA and CDR2 as YNFKEQ. DNA for the CDR3: TGTGCCAGCAGCCAAAAACGGGGGGAGGGCCCACGGGATACGCAGTATTTT. Protein product: CASSQKRGEGPRDTQYF.

This chain uses TRBV9 with TRBJ1-1; D not resolved. The CDR3 is made up of 13 amino acids. V lost 4 bases, J lost 10 bases, and 17 bases lay in between. Germline CDR1 SGDLS, CDR2 YYNGEE. CDR3 nucleotide sequence: TGTGCCAGCAGCTCCCGGCCCGACGAGGGAGCTTTCTTT. Translation gives CASSSRPDEGAFF.

This sequence joins TRBV6-1 and TRBJ1-6; no definite D call. Trimming stripped 3 bases from V and 10 bases from J, with 10 bases between. This CDR3 is built from 13 residues. Germline V gene sequence: CDR1 MNHNS, CDR2 SASEGT. The CDR3 reads CASSDRPGSPLHF. The CDR3 DNA is TGTGCCAGCAGTGACAGGCCCGGGTCACCCCTCCACTTT.

This sequence joins TRBV5-1 and TRBJ2-5, with D unclear. Germline V gives CDR1 SGHRS, CDR2 YFSETQ. V shed 4 bases and J shed 5 bases, with 9 bases lying between them. The CDR3 spans 12 residues. The CDR3 region is CASSDQTETQYF. Here the CDR3 DNA reads TGCGCCAGCAGCGACCAGACGGAGACCCAGTACTTC.

This clone has only one observation. A read error may account for a junction end that differs from germline. The chain is built from TRBV6-6 and TRBJ2-7; D possibly corresponds to TRBD1 (5 bases). Germline V gene data show CDR1 as MNHNY and CDR2 as SVGAGI (reference sequence). CDR3 size: 14 residues. As DNA, the CDR3 is TGTGCCAGCACAGGGCGAATCCTCTCCCACGAGCAGTACTTC. Its translation: CASTGRILSHEQYF.

The rearrangement joins TRBV5-6 to TRBJ1-1; D possibly corresponds to TRBD1 (6 bases). Trimming took 4 bases from V and 6 from J, leaving 16 bases between them. This CDR3 comprises 14 residues. Germline loops: CDR1 SGHDT, CDR2 YYEEEE. The DNA for the CDR3 is TGTGCCAGCAGCCTCCGGTGGGGGGGCCCTGAAGCTTTCTTT. Translated, it gives CASSLRWGGPEAFF.

The chain carries TRBV18 and TRBJ2-1; D may match TRBD1 or TRBD2 (8 bases each). The CDR3 contains 17 residues. Between the trimmed V and J ends, which lost 0 bases and 9 bases, there was a span of 21 bases. The germline V gene has CDR1 KGHSH and CDR2 LQKENI. CDR3 loop: CASSPPDRAGTSGEQFF. In nucleotides, the CDR3 is TGTGCCAGCTCACCACCGGACAGGGCGGGGACTAGTGGTGAGCAGTTCTTC. Supplemented by reference TRBV18 and TRBJ2-1, the full variable domain reads NAGVMQNPRHLVRRRGQEARLRCSPMKGHSHVYWYRQLPEEGLKFMVYLQKENIIDESGMPKERFSAEFPKEGPSILRIQQVVRGDSAAYFCASSPPDRAGTSGEQFFGPGTRLTVL.

The V gene is TRBV7-2, the J gene TRBJ2-2; D call uncertain. The CDR3 consists of 11 residues. The V end was cut by 6 bases, the J end by 8 bases, with 7 bases between. Germline assignment: CDR1 SGHTA and CDR2 FQGNSA. For the CDR3, the DNA is TGTGCCAGCAGAGAGACAGGGGAGCTGTTTTTT. This codes for CASRETGELFF. The full variable domain, completed using reference TRBV7-2 and TRBJ2-2, is GAGVSQSPSNKVTEKGKDVELRCDPISGHTALYWYRQSLGQGLEFLIYFQGNSAPDKSGLPSDRFSAERTGGSVSTLTIQRTQQEDSAVYLCASRETGELFFGEGSRLTVL.

This chain links TRBV5-5 with TRBJ1-2, with 11 bases fitting TRBD1. The germline V gene encodes CDR1 SGHKS and CDR2 YYEKEE (reference sequence). V lost 4 bases and J lost 7; bases outside the gene matches: 12. The CDR3 runs to 16 residues. CDR3 amino acids: CASSTRTGGALGGYTF. The CDR3 bases are TGTGCCAGCAGCACCCGGACAGGGGGCGCCCTTGGTGGCTACACCTTC.

The chain is built from TRBV9 and TRBJ1-1; TRBD1 might be the D (6 bases). The CDR3 totals 14 residues. Germline V gene data show CDR1 as SGDLS and CDR2 as YYNGEE. V was trimmed by 3 bases and J by 1 base, leaving 10 bases between them. The CDR3 region is CASSARGWNTEAFF. The CDR3 DNA sequence: TGTGCCAGCAGCGCCAGGGGTTGGAACACTGAAGCTTTCTTT.

About this clone: The sample contains more than one DNA sequence encoding this CDR3. The V call is TRBV2, the J call TRBJ1-2, with 9 bases lining up with TRBD1. Germline V gene lookup returns CDR1 SNHLY and CDR2 FYNNEI. V shed 6 bases and J 6 bases; nucleotides not matched to a gene: 2. The CDR3 is 12 amino acids. The DNA for the CDR3 is TGTGCCAGCAGGGGACAGGGAGATGGCTACACCTTC. Amino acids: CASRGQGDGYTF.

The chain is built from TRBV18 and TRBJ2-7; 8 nucleotides match TRBD2. The CDR3 has 16 amino acids. Germline V gives CDR1 KGHSH, CDR2 LQKENI. The V gene end was trimmed by 1 base and the J gene end by 2 bases; junction bases not matched to a gene: 7. Here the CDR3 reads CASSPQASGLAYEQYF. The DNA for the CDR3 is TGTGCCAGCTCACCACAGGCTAGCGGGCTGGCCTACGAGCAGTACTTC.

This chain links TRBV28 with TRBJ1-2; D ambiguous. The CDR3 totals 13 residues. The V end was cut by 3 bases, the J end by 8 bases, with 13 bases between. Looked up from germline, CDR1 is MDHEN and CDR2 is SYDVKM. The CDR3 nucleotides are TGTGCCAGCAGTTTTAATGCACCCCCCGGCTACACCTTC. Translation: CASSFNAPPGYTF.

For this clone: In the same sample, other DNA sequences code for this CDR3. The genes are TRBV18 and TRBJ2-1; 7 bases align to TRBD2. CDR3 length equals 15 residues. CDR1 is KGHSH and CDR2 is LQKENI in the germline V gene. V dropped 1 base and J dropped 4; count of bases not matched to a gene: 4. CDR3 nucleotide sequence: TGTGCCAGCTCACCACTAGCGGGCCAATACAATGAGCAGTTCTTC. Translation: CASSPLAGQYNEQFF.

A word on this clone: In the same sample, other DNA sequences code for this CDR3. This rearrangement joins TRBV5-6 to TRBJ2-7; D is ambiguous. CDR3 length: 16 residues. With 0 bases removed from V and 0 bases from J, the gap between germline ends came to 13 bases. CDR1 and CDR2 from the germline V gene are SGHDT and YYEEEE. The CDR3 loop is CASSLVGASSSYEQYF. CDR3 coding DNA: TGTGCCAGCAGCTTGGTAGGCGCTTCTAGCTCCTACGAGCAGTACTTC.

The J gene is TRBJ1-1, the V gene TRBV5-1; D ambiguous. The CDR3 runs 14 residues. Germline CDR1 reads SGHRS; CDR2 reads YFSETQ. V dropped 1 base and J dropped 0 bases, with 7 bases sitting between them. CDR3 coding DNA: TGCGCCAGCAGCTTGTATAGTCTGAACACTGAAGCTTTCTTT. It translates to CASSLYSLNTEAFF.